This entry lists 3 T cell receptor beta chains sequenced from one sample in a study of OX40 agonist ivuxolimab in advanced cancers. Profiling relied on immunoSEQ multiplex PCR, and the TCRdb table lists in-frame clones only, not all of them. Seen here are more than 100,000 clones, approximately 90% observed once, and the top ten hold approximately 0.99%. Sample: CD4+ or CD8+ T cells sorted from blood, taken in a trial of the OX40 agonist ivuxolimab. The receptor set was obtained from an adult with an advanced solid tumor such as melanoma, head and neck, liver or kidney cancer.

The chain links TRBV10-2 to TRBJ2-3, with 10 bases that match TRBD2. With V trimmed by 8 bases and J by 6 bases, 8 bases remained unmatched. Germline V gene sequence: CDR1 WSHSY, CDR2 SAAADI. CDR3 size: 14 residues. CDR3 in amino acids: CASGTSGKSDTQYF. The CDR3 DNA follows: TGCGCCAGCGGCACTAGCGGGAAATCTGATACGCAGTATTTT.

This clone appeared a few times. J is TRBJ1-5 and V is TRBV7-9, with TRBD1 matching over 8 bases. Losses at the gene ends were 4 bases for V and 7 bases for J; bases not matched to a gene: 9. CDR3 length: 15 amino acids. Per the germline V gene, CDR1 is SEHNR and CDR2 is FQNEAQ (reference sequence). In nucleotides, the CDR3 is TGTGCCAGCAGCTATACAGGGGGGGTAGGGCAGCCCCAGCATTTT. It translates to CASSYTGGVGQPQHF.

The chain uses TRBV7-9 and TRBJ1-2, with D maybe TRBD1 (5 bases). Germline CDR1 is SEHNR and CDR2 is FQNEAQ (reference sequence). V lost 3 bases to trimming and J lost 3 bases, with 11 bases between them. The CDR3 consists of 14 residues. The CDR3 nucleotides are TGTGCCAGCAGCTTCCCGGGACGGGACTATGGCTACACCTTC. Its protein is CASSFPGRDYGYTF.